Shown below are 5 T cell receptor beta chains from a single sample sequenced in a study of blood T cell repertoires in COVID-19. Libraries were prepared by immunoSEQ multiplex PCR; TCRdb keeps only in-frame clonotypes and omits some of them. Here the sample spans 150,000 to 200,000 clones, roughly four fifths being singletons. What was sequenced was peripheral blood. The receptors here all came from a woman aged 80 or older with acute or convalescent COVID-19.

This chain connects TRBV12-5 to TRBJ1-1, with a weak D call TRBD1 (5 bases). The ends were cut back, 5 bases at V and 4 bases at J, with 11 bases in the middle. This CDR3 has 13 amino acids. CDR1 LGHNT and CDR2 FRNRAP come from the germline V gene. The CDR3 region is CASGPRGGTEAFF. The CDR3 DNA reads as TGTGCTAGTGGTCCGAGGGGAGGCACTGAAGCTTTCTTT. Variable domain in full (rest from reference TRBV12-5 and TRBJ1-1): DARVTQTPRHKVTEMGQEVTMRCQPILGHNTVFWYRQTMMQGLELLAYFRNRAPLDDSGMPKDRFSAEMPDATLATLKIQPSEPRDSAVYFCASGPRGGTEAFFGQGTRLTVV.

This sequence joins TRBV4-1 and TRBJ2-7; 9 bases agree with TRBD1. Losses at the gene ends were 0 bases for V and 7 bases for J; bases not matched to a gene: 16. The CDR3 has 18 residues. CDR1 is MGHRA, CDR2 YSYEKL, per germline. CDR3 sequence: CASSQDLGIGTGLEEQYF. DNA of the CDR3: TGCGCCAGCAGCCAAGATCTCGGTATAGGGACAGGGCTGGAGGAGCAGTACTTC.

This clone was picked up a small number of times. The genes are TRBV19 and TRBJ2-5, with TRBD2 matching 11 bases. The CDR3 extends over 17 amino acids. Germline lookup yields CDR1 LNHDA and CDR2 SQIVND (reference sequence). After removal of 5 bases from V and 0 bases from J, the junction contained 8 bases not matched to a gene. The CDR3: CASSRTSGLKYQETQYF. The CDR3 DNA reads TGTGCCAGTAGTCGGACTAGCGGGCTAAAATACCAAGAGACCCAGTACTTC. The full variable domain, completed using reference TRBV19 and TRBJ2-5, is DGGITQSPKYLFRKEGQNVTLSCEQNLNHDAMYWYRQDPGQGLRLIYYSQIVNDFQKGDIAEGYSVSREKKESFPLTVTSAQKNPTAFYLCASSRTSGLKYQETQYFGPGTRLLVL.

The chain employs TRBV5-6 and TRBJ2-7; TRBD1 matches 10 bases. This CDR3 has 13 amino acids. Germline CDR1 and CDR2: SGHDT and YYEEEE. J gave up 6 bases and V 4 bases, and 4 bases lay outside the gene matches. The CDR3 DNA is TGTGCCAGCAGCCGGGACAGGGGATCCGAGCAGTACTTC. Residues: CASSRDRGSEQYF. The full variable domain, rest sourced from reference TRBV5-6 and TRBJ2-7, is DAGVTQSPTHLIKTRGQQVTLRCSPKSGHDTVSWYQQALGQGPQFIFQYYEEEERQRGNFPDRFSGHQFPNYSSELNVNALLLGDSALYLCASSRDRGSEQYFGPGTRLTVT.

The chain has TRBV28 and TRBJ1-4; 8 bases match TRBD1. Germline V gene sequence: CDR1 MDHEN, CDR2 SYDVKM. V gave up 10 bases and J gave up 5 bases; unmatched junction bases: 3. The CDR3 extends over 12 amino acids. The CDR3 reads CATRTGNEKLFF. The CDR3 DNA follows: TGTGCCACCCGGACAGGGAATGAAAAACTGTTTTTT.